The clone carrying this TCR beta chain has only one observation. Its antigen is still unknown. Germline-derived CDR1 and CDR2 are ENHRY and SYGVKD. There are 15 residues in the CDR3. V was shortened by 3 bases and J by 2 bases, with 11 bases between the two germline ends. The sample comes from a study of T cells and Merkel cell carcinoma outcomes. Study-wide points: In Merkel cell carcinoma, repertoire and T-cell density reportedly predicted outcomes.

Produced via immunoSEQ multiplex PCR; TCRdb's table is partial and in-frame only. The repertoire consists of 15,000 or so clones, with over 80% occurring once and the leading ten covering 6.5% to 8.5%. The material sequenced was tumor tissue from Merkel cell carcinoma. This chain uses TRBV10-3 with TRBJ2-1; D remains unclear. The TCR sequence derives from a human donor with Merkel cell carcinoma. The CDR3 loop reads CAISDIGKTYNEQFF. The CDR3 bases are TGTGCCATCAGTGATATAGGAAAAACCTACAATGAGCAGTTCTTC.